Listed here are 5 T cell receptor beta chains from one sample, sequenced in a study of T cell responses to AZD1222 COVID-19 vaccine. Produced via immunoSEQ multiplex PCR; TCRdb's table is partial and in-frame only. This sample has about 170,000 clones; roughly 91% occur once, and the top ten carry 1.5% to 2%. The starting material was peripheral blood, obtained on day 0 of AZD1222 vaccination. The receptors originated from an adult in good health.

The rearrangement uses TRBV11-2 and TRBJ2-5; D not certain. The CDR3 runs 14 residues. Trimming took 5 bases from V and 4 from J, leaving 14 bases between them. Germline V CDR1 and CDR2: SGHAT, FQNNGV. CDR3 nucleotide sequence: TGTGCCAGCAGCCCCCGTCCAACTGGAGAGACCCAGTACTTC. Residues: CASSPRPTGETQYF.

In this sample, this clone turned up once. The CDR3 protein is CATSNYGPHGEKLFF. DNA of the CDR3: TGTGCCACCAGCAACTACGGGCCACACGGTGAAAAACTGTTTTTT. The chain has TRBV15 and TRBJ1-4, with no clear D. CDR1 and CDR2 from the germline V gene are LNHNV and YYDKDF (reference sequence). Trimming took off 4 bases at V and 7 bases at J, with 16 bases between the two ends. The CDR3 has 15 residues.

The CDR3 region has the DNA TGTGCCAGCAGACCCACAGAAAACTATGGCTACACCTTC. This codes for CASRPTENYGYTF. The chain has TRBV6-6 and TRBJ1-2; D gene uncertain. V lost 6 bases and J 2 bases, leaving 10 bases between the germline ends. This CDR3 is built from 13 residues. The V gene's germline CDR1 is MNHNY and CDR2 SVGAGI (reference sequence).

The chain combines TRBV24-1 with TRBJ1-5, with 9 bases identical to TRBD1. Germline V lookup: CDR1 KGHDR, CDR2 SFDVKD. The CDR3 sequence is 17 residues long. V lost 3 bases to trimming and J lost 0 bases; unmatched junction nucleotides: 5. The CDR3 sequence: CATSDPGQGNSNQPQHF. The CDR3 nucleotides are TGTGCCACCAGTGATCCCGGACAGGGGAATAGCAATCAGCCCCAGCATTTT.

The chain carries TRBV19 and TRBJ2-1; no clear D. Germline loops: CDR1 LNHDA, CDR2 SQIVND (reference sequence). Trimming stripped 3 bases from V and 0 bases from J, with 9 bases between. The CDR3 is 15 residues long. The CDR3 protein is CASSISQSSYNEQFF. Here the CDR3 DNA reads TGTGCCAGTAGTATTAGCCAGAGCTCCTACAATGAGCAGTTCTTC. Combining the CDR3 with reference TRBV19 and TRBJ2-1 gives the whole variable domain DGGITQSPKYLFRKEGQNVTLSCEQNLNHDAMYWYRQDPGQGLRLIYYSQIVNDFQKGDIAEGYSVSREKKESFPLTVTSAQKNPTAFYLCASSISQSSYNEQFFGPGTRLTVL.